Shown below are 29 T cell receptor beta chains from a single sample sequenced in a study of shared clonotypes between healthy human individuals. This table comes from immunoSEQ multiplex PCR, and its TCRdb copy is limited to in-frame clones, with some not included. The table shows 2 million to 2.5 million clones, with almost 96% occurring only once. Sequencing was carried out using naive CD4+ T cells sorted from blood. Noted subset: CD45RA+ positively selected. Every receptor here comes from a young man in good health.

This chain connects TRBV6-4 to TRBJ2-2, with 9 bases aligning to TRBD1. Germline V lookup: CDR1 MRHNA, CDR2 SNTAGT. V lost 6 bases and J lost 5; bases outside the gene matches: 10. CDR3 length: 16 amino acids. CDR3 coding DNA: TGTGCCAGCAGCCGAGACAGGGGGGACCTAACCGGGGAGCTGTTTTTT. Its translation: CASSRDRGDLTGELFF.

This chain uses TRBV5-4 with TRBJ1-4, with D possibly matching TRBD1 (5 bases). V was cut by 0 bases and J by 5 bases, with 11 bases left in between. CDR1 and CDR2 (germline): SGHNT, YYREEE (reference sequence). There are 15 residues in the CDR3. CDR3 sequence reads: CASSLAGTVNEKLFF. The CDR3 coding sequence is TGTGCCAGCAGCTTGGCGGGGACGGTGAATGAAAAACTGTTTTTT.

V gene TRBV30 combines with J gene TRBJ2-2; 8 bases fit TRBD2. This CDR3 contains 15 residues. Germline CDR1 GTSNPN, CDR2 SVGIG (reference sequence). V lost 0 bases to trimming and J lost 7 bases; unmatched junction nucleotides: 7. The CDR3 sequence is CAWSVLAGGHGELFF. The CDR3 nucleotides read TGTGCCTGGAGTGTACTGGCGGGAGGTCACGGGGAGCTGTTTTTT.

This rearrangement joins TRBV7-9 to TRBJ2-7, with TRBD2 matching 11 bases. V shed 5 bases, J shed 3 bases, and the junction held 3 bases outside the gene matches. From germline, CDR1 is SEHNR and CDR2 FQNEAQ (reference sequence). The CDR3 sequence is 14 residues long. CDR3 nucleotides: TGTGCCAGCAGCCTCCTAGCGGGGGGCTACGAGCAGTACTTC. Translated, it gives CASSLLAGGYEQYF.

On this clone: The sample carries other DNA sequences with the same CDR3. The CDR3 region has the DNA TGTGCCAGCAGCTTGGCCCTAGAGACCCAGTACTTC. It yields the protein CASSLALETQYF. V and J are TRBV5-4 and TRBJ2-5, with D uncertain. The germline CDR1 and CDR2 sequences are SGHNT and YYREEE (reference sequence). The CDR3 has 12 residues. The V gene lost 0 bases and the J gene lost 4 bases, with 4 bases spanning the gap. The whole variable domain, remainder taken from reference TRBV5-4 and TRBJ2-5, is ETGVTQSPTHLIKTRGQQVTLRCSSQSGHNTVSWYQQALGQGPQFIFQYYREEENGRGNFPPRFSGLQFPNYSSELNVNALELDDSALYLCASSLALETQYFGPGTRLLVL.

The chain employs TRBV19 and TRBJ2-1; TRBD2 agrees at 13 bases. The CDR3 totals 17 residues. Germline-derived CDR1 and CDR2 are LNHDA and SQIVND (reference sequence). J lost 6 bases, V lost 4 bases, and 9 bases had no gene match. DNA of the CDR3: TGTGCCAGTAGTACCTTACTAGCGGGAGGGCCTCTCAATGAGCAGTTCTTC. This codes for CASSTLLAGGPLNEQFF.

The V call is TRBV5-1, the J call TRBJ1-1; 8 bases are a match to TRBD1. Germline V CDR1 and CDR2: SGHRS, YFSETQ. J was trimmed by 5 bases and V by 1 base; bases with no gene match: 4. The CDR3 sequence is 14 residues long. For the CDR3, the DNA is TGCGCCAGCAGCTTGACAGGGGGTCGGACTGAAGCTTTCTTT. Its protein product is CASSLTGGRTEAFF.

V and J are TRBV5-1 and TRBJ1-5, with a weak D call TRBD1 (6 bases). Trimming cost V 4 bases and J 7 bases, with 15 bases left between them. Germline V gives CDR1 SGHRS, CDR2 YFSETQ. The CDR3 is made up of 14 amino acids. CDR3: CASSVDGQPQPQHF. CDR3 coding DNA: TGCGCCAGCAGCGTGGATGGACAGCCACAGCCCCAGCATTTT.

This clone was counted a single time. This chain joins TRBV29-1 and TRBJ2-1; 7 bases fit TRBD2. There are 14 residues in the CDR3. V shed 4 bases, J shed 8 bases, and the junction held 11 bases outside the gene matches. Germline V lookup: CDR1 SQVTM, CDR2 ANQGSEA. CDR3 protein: CSVVHRLAMDEQFF. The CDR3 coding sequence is TGCAGCGTTGTTCACCGACTAGCCATGGATGAGCAGTTCTTC.

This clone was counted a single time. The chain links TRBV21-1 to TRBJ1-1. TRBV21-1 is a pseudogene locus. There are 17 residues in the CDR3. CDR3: CASSTPGRRDGRQVAFF. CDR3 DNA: TGTGCCAGCAGCACCCCGGGACGACGGGACGGGAGACAGGTAGCTTTCTTT.

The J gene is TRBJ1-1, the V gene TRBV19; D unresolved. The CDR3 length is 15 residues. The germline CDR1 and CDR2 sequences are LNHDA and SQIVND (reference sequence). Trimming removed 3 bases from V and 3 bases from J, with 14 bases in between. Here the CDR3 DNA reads TGTGCCAGTAGTATTGGAAGTGGGTGGGACACTGAAGCTTTCTTT. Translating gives CASSIGSGWDTEAFF.

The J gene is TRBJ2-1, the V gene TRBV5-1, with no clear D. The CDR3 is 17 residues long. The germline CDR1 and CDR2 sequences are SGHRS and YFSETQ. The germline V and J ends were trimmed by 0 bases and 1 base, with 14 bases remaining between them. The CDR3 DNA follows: TGCGCCAGCAGCTTGGCGTGGCAGTTTGGATCCTACAATGAGCAGTTCTTC. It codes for CASSLAWQFGSYNEQFF.

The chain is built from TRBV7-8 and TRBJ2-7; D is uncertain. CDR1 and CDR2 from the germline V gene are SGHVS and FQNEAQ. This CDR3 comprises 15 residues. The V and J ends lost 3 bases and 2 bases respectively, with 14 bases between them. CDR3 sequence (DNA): TGTGCCAGCAGCTTCGCAGGAGTTGGCGCCTACGAGCAGTACTTC. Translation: CASSFAGVGAYEQYF. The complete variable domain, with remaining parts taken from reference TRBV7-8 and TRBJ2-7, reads GAGVSQSPRYKVAKRGQDVALRCDPISGHVSLFWYQQALGQGPEFLTYFQNEAQLDKSGLPSDRFFAERPEGSVSTLKIQRTQQEDSAVYLCASSFAGVGAYEQYFGPGTRLTVT.

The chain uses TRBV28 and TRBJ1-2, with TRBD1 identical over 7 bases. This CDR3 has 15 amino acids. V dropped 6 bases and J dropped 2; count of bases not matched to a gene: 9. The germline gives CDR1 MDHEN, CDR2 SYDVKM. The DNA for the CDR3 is TGTGCCAGCAGCCCCCCCAGGACAGGCAACTATGGCTACACCTTC. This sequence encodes CASSPPRTGNYGYTF.

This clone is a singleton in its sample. The CDR3 protein is CAWRLAGAPTGELFF. For the CDR3, the DNA is TGTGCCTGGAGACTAGCGGGAGCCCCCACCGGGGAGCTGTTTTTT. V usage is TRBV30 and J usage is TRBJ2-2, with 11 bases that match TRBD2. Per the germline V gene, CDR1 is GTSNPN and CDR2 is SVGIG (reference sequence). There are 15 residues in the CDR3. V lost 3 bases, J lost 4 bases, and 4 bases stayed unmatched.

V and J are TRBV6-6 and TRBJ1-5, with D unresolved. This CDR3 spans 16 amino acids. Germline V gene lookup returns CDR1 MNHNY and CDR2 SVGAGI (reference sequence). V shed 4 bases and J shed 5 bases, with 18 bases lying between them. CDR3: CASSSLSEDDYQPQHF. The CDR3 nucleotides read TGTGCCAGCAGTTCACTGTCGGAGGATGACTATCAGCCCCAGCATTTT.

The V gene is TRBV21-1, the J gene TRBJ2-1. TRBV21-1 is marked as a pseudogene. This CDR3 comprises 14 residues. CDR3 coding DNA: TGTGCCAGCAGCCGGATGGTTGCCTACAATGAGCAGTTCTTC. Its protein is CASSRMVAYNEQFF.

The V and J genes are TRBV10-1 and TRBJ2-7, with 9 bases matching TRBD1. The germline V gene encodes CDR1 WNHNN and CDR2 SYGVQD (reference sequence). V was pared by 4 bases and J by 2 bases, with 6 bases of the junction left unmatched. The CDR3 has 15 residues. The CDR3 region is CASSASTGGPYEQYF. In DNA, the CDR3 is TGCGCCAGCAGTGCATCAACAGGGGGCCCCTACGAGCAGTACTTC.

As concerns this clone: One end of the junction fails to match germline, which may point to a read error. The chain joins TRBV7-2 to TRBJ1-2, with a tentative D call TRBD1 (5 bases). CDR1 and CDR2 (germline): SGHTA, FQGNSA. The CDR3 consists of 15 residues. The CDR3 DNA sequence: TGTGCCAGCAGCTTAGGACAACAGGCTAAATATGGCTACACCTTC. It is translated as CASSLGQQAKYGYTF.

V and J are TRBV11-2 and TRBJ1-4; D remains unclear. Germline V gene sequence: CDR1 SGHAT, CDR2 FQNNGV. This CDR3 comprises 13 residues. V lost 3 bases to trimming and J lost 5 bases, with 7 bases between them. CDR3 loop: CASSLGINEKLFF. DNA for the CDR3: TGTGCCAGCAGCTTGGGAATCAATGAAAAACTGTTTTTT.

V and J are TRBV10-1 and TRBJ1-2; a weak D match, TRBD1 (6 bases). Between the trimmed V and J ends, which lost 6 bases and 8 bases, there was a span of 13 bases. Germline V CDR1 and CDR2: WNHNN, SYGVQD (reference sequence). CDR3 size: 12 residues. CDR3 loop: CASSTGSFGYTF. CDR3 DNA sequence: TGCGCCAGCAGCACAGGGAGTTTCGGCTACACCTTC.

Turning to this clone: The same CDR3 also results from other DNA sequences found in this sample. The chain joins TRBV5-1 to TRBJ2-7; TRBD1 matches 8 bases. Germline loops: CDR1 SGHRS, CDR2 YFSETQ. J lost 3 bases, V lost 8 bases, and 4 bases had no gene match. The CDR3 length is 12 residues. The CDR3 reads CASGQGGYEQYF. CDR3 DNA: TGCGCCAGTGGACAGGGAGGCTACGAGCAGTACTTC.

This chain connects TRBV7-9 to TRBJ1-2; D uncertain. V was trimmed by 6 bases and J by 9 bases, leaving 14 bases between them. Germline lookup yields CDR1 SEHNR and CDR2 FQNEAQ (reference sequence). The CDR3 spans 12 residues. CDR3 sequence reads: CASSTDSGSYTF. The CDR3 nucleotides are TGTGCCAGCAGTACCGACTCGGGGAGCTACACCTTC.

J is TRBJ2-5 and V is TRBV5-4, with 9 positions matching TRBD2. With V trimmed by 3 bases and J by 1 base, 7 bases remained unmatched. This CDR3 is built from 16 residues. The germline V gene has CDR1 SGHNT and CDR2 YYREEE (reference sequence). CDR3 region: CASSSPGLATQETQYF. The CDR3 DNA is TGTGCCAGCAGCTCGCCGGGACTAGCAACCCAAGAGACCCAGTACTTC.

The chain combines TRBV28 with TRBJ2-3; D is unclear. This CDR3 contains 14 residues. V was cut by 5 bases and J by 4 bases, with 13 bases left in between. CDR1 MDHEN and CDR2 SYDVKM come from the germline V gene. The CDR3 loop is CASSPSAAPDTQYF. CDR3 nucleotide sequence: TGTGCCAGCAGTCCATCGGCGGCCCCAGATACGCAGTATTTT.

The CDR3 sequence is CASTRGGEHNYGYTF. As DNA, the CDR3 is TGTGCCAGCACCCGGGGGGGAGAACACAACTATGGCTACACCTTC. The chain has TRBV6-5 and TRBJ1-2; TRBD1 is a possible D gene (5 bases). V was clipped by 7 bases and J by 2 bases, with 17 bases between them. The CDR3 is 15 residues long. Per the germline V gene, CDR1 is MNHEY and CDR2 is SVGAGI.

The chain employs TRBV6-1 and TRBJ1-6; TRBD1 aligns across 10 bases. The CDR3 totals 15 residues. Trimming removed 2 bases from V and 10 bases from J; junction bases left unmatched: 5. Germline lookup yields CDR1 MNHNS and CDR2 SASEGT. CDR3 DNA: TGTGCCAGCAGTGAATATGGACAGGGGGGCTCACCCCTCCACTTT. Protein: CASSEYGQGGSPLHF.

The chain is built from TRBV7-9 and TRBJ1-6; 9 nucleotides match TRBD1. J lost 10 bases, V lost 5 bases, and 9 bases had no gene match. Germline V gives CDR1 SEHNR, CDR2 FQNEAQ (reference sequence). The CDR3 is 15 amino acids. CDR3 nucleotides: TGTGCCAGCAGCCCGTCGACAGGGGGAGGGTCACCCCTCCACTTT. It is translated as CASSPSTGGGSPLHF.

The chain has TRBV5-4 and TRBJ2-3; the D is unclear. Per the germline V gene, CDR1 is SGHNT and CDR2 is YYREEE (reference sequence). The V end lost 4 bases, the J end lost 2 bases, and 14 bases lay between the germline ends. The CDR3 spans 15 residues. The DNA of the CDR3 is TGTGCCAGCAGCCTTGGCGTCAGGAACACAGATACGCAGTATTTT. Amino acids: CASSLGVRNTDTQYF.